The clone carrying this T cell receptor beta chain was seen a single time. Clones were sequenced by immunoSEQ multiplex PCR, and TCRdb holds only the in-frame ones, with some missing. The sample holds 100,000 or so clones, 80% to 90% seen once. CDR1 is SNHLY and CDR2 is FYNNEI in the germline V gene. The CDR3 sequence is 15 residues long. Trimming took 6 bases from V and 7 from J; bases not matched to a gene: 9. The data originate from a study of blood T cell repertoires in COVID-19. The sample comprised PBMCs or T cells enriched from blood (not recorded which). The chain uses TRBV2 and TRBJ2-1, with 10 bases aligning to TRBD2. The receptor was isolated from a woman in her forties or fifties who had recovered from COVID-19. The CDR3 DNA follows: TGTGCCAGCAGGCTAGCTAGCGGGGGACTAAATGAGCAGTTCTTC. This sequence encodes CASRLASGGLNEQFF.